The present entry profiles one T cell receptor beta chain with its context. The antigen remains undetermined. This sample is part of a study of OX40 agonist ivuxolimab in advanced cancers. Measured with immunoSEQ multiplex PCR; TCRdb has only the in-frame clones, and not every one. The sample holds fewer than 25,000 clones, approximately 78% seen once. The germline CDR1 and CDR2 sequences are GTSNPN and SVGIG (reference sequence). The CDR3 runs 13 residues. V dropped 0 bases and J dropped 1 base, with 4 bases sitting between them. General study results and limits: It was not determined which antigens were specifically recognized by the peripheral T cells that had undergone clonal expansion.

Sample: CD4+ or CD8+ T cells sorted from blood, taken in a trial of the OX40 agonist ivuxolimab. The clonotype was recovered from an adult with an advanced solid tumor such as melanoma, head and neck, liver or kidney cancer. The chain joins TRBV30 to TRBJ2-1; D is unresolved. DNA of the CDR3: TGTGCCTGGAGTGTAGGTTCCTACAATGAGCAGTTCTTC. Amino acid sequence: CAWSVGSYNEQFF.